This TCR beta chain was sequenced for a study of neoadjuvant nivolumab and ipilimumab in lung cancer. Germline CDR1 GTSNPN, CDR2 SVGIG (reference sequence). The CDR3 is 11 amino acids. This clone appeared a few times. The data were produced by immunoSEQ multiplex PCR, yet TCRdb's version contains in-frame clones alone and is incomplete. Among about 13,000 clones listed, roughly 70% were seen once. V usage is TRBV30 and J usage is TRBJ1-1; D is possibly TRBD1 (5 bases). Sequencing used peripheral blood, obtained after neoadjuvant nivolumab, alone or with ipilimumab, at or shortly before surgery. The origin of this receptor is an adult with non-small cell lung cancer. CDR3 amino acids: CGVGRVTEAFF. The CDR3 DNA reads TGTGGTGTGGGGCGAGTAACTGAAGCTTTCTTT.